A selection of T cell receptor beta chains follows, all from one sample in a study of cytomegalovirus exposure and HLA in healthy donors. Assay: immunoSEQ multiplex PCR; the TCRdb copy retains only in-frame clones and omits some. The table shows some 150,000 clones, with roughly 73% occurring only once. The specimen sequenced was PBMCs. The source of these receptors is a male donor in good health and CMV-seronegative. Each CDR3 is given with its conserved first and last residue. A D gene is named only where the DNA matches it firmly. Clone size is not always given. Where it is, it says once, few, many or a class for expanded clones.

length: 15; V: TRBV6-5; J: TRBJ1-1; D: TRBD1; size: few; CDR3: CASTRGVRSSTEAFF; DNA: TGTGCCAGCACCAGGGGGGTCCGGTCGAGCACTGAAGCTTTCTTT
length: 15; V: TRBV6-1; J: TRBJ1-2; D: TRBD1; size: .; CDR3: CASRSQTGTDYGYTF; DNA: TGTGCCAGCAGATCCCAGACCGGGACAGACTATGGCTACACCTTC
length: 17; V: TRBV18; J: TRBJ2-1; D: TRBD2; size: .; CDR3: CASSTNAGGSSYNEQFF; DNA: TGTGCCAGCTCAACCAATGCGGGGGGCAGCTCCTACAATGAGCAGTTCTTC
length: 16; V: TRBV19; J: TRBJ2-1; D: TRBD2; size: .; CDR3: CASSPTSGSSYNEQFF; DNA: TGTGCCAGTAGTCCGACAAGCGGGAGCTCCTACAATGAGCAGTTCTTC
length: 18; V: TRBV7-9; J: TRBJ1-1; D: TRBD1; size: .; CDR3: CATAGTGGFKAANTEAFF; DNA: TGTGCCACCGCAGGGACAGGGGGCTTTAAAGCGGCGAACACTGAAGCTTTCTTT
length: 15; V: TRBV4-1; J: TRBJ2-5; D: TRBD1; size: .; CDR3: CASSVQGAREETQYF; DNA: TGCGCCAGCAGCGTACAGGGGGCTCGAGAGGAGACCCAGTACTTC
length: 13; V: TRBV19; J: TRBJ1-1; D: .; size: few; CDR3: CASSPGNEAGAFF; DNA: TGTGCCAGTAGTCCGGGTAACGAGGCGGGAGCTTTCTTT
length: 13; V: TRBV30; J: TRBJ2-1; D: TRBD1; size: .; CDR3: CAWRTGLPNEQFF; DNA: TGTGCCTGGAGGACAGGGCTCCCCAATGAGCAGTTCTTC
length: 17; V: TRBV5-4; J: TRBJ2-5; D: TRBD2; size: .; CDR3: CASRRPGLAGEGETQYF; DNA: TGTGCCAGCAGACGACCGGGACTAGCGGGGGAGGGGGAGACCCAGTACTTC
length: 13; V: TRBV2; J: TRBJ1-2; D: TRBD1; size: .; CDR3: CASSGQGVEGYTF; DNA: TGTGCCAGCAGCGGACAGGGAGTGGAGGGCTACACCTTC
length: 14; V: TRBV18; J: TRBJ2-7; D: .; size: .; CDR3: CASSPEGAGRKQYF; DNA: TGTGCCAGCTCACCAGAAGGGGCTGGCCGGAAGCAGTACTTC
length: 13; V: TRBV13; J: TRBJ2-7; D: TRBD1; size: .; CDR3: CASSFDRAYEQYF; DNA: TGTGCCAGCAGCTTCGACAGGGCCTACGAGCAGTACTTC
length: 14; V: TRBV6-5; J: TRBJ2-2; D: TRBD2; size: few; CDR3: CASSRGGGAGELFF; DNA: TGTGCCAGCAGCAGGGGCGGGGGGGCCGGGGAGCTGTTTTTT
length: 16; V: TRBV5-4; J: TRBJ2-7; D: TRBD2; size: .; CDR3: CASSSATSGGASEQYF; DNA: TGTGCCAGCAGCTCAGCGACTAGCGGGGGGGCATCCGAGCAGTACTTC
length: 20; V: TRBV4-1; J: TRBJ2-1; D: TRBD2; size: .; CDR3: CASSQDWLAGGPGSYNEQFF; DNA: TGCGCCAGCAGCCAAGATTGGCTAGCGGGGGGGCCCGGATCCTACAATGAGCAGTTCTTC
length: 17; V: TRBV4-3; J: TRBJ2-7; D: TRBD2; size: .; CDR3: CASSQVLAGGPDYEQYF; DNA: TGCGCCAGCAGCCAAGTTCTAGCGGGGGGCCCTGACTACGAGCAGTACTTC
length: 11; V: TRBV6-6; J: TRBJ2-1; D: .; size: .; CDR3: CASSAYNEQFF; DNA: TGTGCCAGCTCCGCGTACAATGAGCAGTTCTTC
length: 14; V: TRBV9; J: TRBJ2-7; D: TRBD1; size: .; CDR3: CASSPGTALYEQYF; DNA: TGTGCCAGCAGCCCCGGGACAGCCCTCTACGAGCAGTACTTC
length: 15; V: TRBV6-5; J: TRBJ1-6; D: TRBD1; size: .; CDR3: CASSSGTVINSPLHF; DNA: TGTGCCAGCAGCTCCGGGACAGTGATTAATTCACCCCTCCACTTT
length: 15; V: TRBV5-1; J: TRBJ1-1; D: TRBD1; size: few; CDR3: CASSWGQGGDTEAFF; DNA: TGCGCCAGCAGCTGGGGACAGGGAGGGGACACTGAAGCTTTCTTT
length: 16; V: TRBV4-2; J: TRBJ2-6; D: .; size: .; CDR3: CASSQGGGSGANVLTF; DNA: TGTGCCAGCAGCCAGGGAGGCGGCTCTGGGGCCAACGTCCTGACTTTC
length: 17; V: TRBV9; J: TRBJ2-1; D: TRBD2; size: .; CDR3: CASSVATGGGAGDEQFF; DNA: TGTGCCAGCAGCGTAGCTACGGGAGGGGGGGCCGGCGATGAGCAGTTCTTC
length: 14; V: TRBV10-3; J: TRBJ2-5; D: .; size: .; CDR3: CAISELGGVETQYF; DNA: TGTGCCATCAGTGAGTTAGGGGGGGTAGAGACCCAGTACTTC
length: 15; V: TRBV5-6; J: TRBJ2-3; D: TRBD2; size: .; CDR3: CASSLERGSKDTQYF; DNA: TGTGCCAGCAGCTTGGAGCGGGGTTCTAAAGATACGCAGTATTTT
length: 17; V: TRBV7-2; J: TRBJ2-5; D: .; size: .; CDR3: CASSFQRGGLLGETQYF; DNA: TGTGCCAGCAGCTTCCAAAGGGGGGGGCTATTAGGAGAGACCCAGTACTTC
length: 14; V: TRBV14; J: TRBJ1-5; D: .; size: few; CDR3: CASSQSGPDQPQHF; DNA: TGTGCCAGCAGCCAATCAGGGCCAGATCAGCCCCAGCATTTT
length: 12; V: TRBV6-5; J: TRBJ2-7; D: .; size: .; CDR3: CASSRDTYEQYF; DNA: TGTGCCAGCAGTCGGGACACCTACGAGCAGTACTTC
length: 13; V: TRBV9; J: TRBJ2-3; D: TRBD2; size: .; CDR3: CASTSGGRDTQYF; DNA: TGTGCCAGCACCAGCGGGGGACGGGATACGCAGTATTTT
length: 14; V: TRBV27; J: TRBJ2-7; D: TRBD1; size: .; CDR3: CASSTQGARYEQYF; DNA: TGTGCCAGCAGTACACAGGGGGCGCGGTACGAGCAGTACTTC
length: 14; V: TRBV7-9; J: TRBJ1-1; D: TRBD1; size: once; CDR3: CASSLTGADTEAFF; DNA: TGTGCCAGCAGCTTAACAGGGGCGGACACTGAAGCTTTCTTT
length: 15; V: TRBV7-9; J: TRBJ1-1; D: .; size: .; CDR3: CASSPTGGQNTEAFF; DNA: TGTGCCAGCAGCCCAACGGGCGGACAGAACACTGAAGCTTTCTTT
length: 16; V: TRBV7-8; J: TRBJ1-5; D: .; size: .; CDR3: CASSPLRTGNNQPQHF; DNA: TGTGCCAGCAGCCCCCTTCGCACAGGGAACAATCAGCCCCAGCATTTT
length: 11; V: TRBV6-6; J: TRBJ2-5; D: .; size: .; CDR3: CASSSQGTQYF; DNA: TGTGCCAGCAGTTCACAGGGGACCCAGTACTTC
length: 14; V: TRBV10-3; J: TRBJ2-3; D: TRBD2; size: .; CDR3: CAIRGAGEPDTQYF; DNA: TGTGCCATCAGAGGTGCGGGGGAGCCAGATACGCAGTATTTT
length: 15; V: TRBV4-3; J: TRBJ1-2; D: .; size: .; CDR3: CASSQEGGTTYGYTF; DNA: TGCGCCAGCAGCCAAGAGGGAGGGACGACCTATGGCTACACCTTC
length: 12; V: TRBV9; J: TRBJ2-3; D: .; size: .; CDR3: CASSLPRGAQYF; DNA: TGTGCCAGCAGCCTCCCCCGGGGTGCGCAGTATTTT
length: 15; V: TRBV7-2; J: TRBJ1-4; D: TRBD1; size: .; CDR3: CASSWQGAGNEKLFF; DNA: TGTGCCAGCAGCTGGCAGGGGGCTGGTAATGAAAAACTGTTTTTT
length: 15; V: TRBV19; J: TRBJ2-5; D: TRBD1; size: .; CDR3: CASSETGGLRETQYF; DNA: TGTGCCAGTAGTGAAACAGGGGGCCTTAGAGAGACCCAGTACTTC
length: 12; V: TRBV27; J: TRBJ1-6; D: TRBD1; size: .; CDR3: CATSDRDSPLHF; DNA: TGTGCCACCTCGGACAGGGATTCACCCCTCCACTTT
length: 14; V: TRBV7-9; J: TRBJ2-7; D: .; size: once; CDR3: CASSFGGGLYEQYF; DNA: TGTGCCAGCAGCTTCGGAGGGGGCCTGTACGAGCAGTACTTC
length: 15; V: TRBV6-5; J: TRBJ2-5; D: .; size: .; CDR3: CASSTSQASQETQYF; DNA: TGTGCCAGCAGCACTTCACAGGCTAGCCAAGAGACCCAGTACTTC
length: 16; V: TRBV19; J: TRBJ2-2; D: .; size: .; CDR3: CASSIGAGGPTGELFF; DNA: TGTGCCAGTAGTATAGGGGCTGGGGGCCCCACCGGGGAGCTGTTTTTT
length: 15; V: TRBV27; J: TRBJ2-5; D: TRBD1; size: few; CDR3: CASSLSPGGRETQYF; DNA: TGTGCCAGCAGTTTATCGCCAGGGGGCAGAGAGACCCAGTACTTC
length: 15; V: TRBV6-1; J: TRBJ1-6; D: .; size: .; CDR3: CASSELGQGNSPLHF; DNA: TGTGCCAGCAGTGAACTGGGGCAGGGGAATTCACCCCTCCACTTT
length: 14; V: TRBV19; J: TRBJ2-7; D: .; size: .; CDR3: CASSRGGPTYEQYF; DNA: TGTGCCAGTAGTAGGGGGGGGCCCACCTACGAGCAGTACTTC